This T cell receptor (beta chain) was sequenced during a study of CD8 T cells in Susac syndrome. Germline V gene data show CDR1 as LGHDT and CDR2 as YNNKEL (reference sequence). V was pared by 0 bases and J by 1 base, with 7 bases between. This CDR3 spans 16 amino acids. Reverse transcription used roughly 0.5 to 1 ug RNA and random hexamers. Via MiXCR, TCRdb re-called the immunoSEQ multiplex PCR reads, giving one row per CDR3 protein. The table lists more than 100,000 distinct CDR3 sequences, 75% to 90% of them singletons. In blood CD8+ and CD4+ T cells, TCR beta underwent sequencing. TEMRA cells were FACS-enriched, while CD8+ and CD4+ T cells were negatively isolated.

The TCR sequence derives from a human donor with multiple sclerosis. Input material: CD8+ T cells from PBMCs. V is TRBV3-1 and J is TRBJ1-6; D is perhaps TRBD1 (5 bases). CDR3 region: CASSQEGVSYNSPLHF. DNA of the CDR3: TGTGCCAGCAGCCAAGAGGGGGTGTCCTATAATTCACCCCTCCACTTT.